The rows below give T cell receptor beta chains drawn from one sample of a study of PD-L1 blockade in urothelial cancer. TCRdb's copy holds only in-frame clones and misses some; the assay was immunoSEQ multiplex PCR. The repertoire holds about 29,000 clones, more than 70% seen once, with roughly 3.1% in the top ten. The sequencing here drew on PBMCs, taken around atezolizumab (anti-PD-L1) treatment. The source of these receptors is a man aged 45 to 65 with urothelial cancer. CDR3s include the opening cysteine and the closing phenylalanine or tryptophan. Each record gives: J gene, V gene, clone size, D gene, CDR3 DNA, CDR3 protein. D genes are given only for firm matches. Clone size is not always given. Where it is, it says once, few, many or a class for expanded clones.

TRBJ2-7,TRBV9,NA,TRBD2,TGTGCCAGCAGCAGACTCCCGGGACTAGCGGGAGGCGAGCAGTACTTC,CASSRLPGLAGGEQYF
TRBJ2-5,TRBV13,NA,NA,TGTGCCAGCAGCCTAATGGAGACCCAGTACTTC,CASSLMETQYF
TRBJ2-1,TRBV27,medium-sized,TRBD2,TGTGCCAGCAGGCTTTATCTCCCTAGCGGGAGGGCCGGCGATGAGCAGTTCTTC,CASRLYLPSGRAGDEQFF
TRBJ2-2,TRBV25-1,large,TRBD1,TGTGCCAGCAGTGTCGGTTTGATTAGACAGGGGTACGGGGAGCTGTTTTTT,CASSVGLIRQGYGELFF
TRBJ1-1,TRBV5-3,few,TRBD1,TGTGCCAGAAGCTCGTTGGGACAGGGGGGGACTGAAGCTTTCTTT,CARSSLGQGGTEAFF
TRBJ2-1,TRBV19,NA,TRBD2,TGTGCCAGTAGAAAATACCGACTAGCGGGGCTGGATGAGCAGTTCTTC,CASRKYRLAGLDEQFF
TRBJ2-3,TRBV11-1,NA,TRBD2,TGTGCCAGCAGCTTAGGACTAGCGGCAGATACGCAGTATTTT,CASSLGLAADTQYF
TRBJ2-1,TRBV19,once,TRBD2,TGTGCCAGTAGATTATTAGCGGGAGTGGGCAATGAGCAGTTCTTC,CASRLLAGVGNEQFF
TRBJ2-6,TRBV29-1,NA,NA,TGCAGCGTTCGGATAACAGTTTCCGGGGCCAACGTCCTGACTTTC,CSVRITVSGANVLTF
TRBJ2-5,TRBV11-2,NA,NA,TGTGCCAGCAGCTTAACGGGAGCCTACCAAGAGACCCAGTACTTC,CASSLTGAYQETQYF
TRBJ2-7,TRBV7-8,NA,TRBD1,TGTGCCAGCAGCCCCTCGGACAGGGCGGGGTTCGAGCAGTACTTC,CASSPSDRAGFEQYF
TRBJ2-7,TRBV6-1,NA,TRBD2,TGTGCCAGCAATGTAGCGGGAGATCGCAACGAGCAGTACTTC,CASNVAGDRNEQYF
TRBJ1-1,TRBV6-5,NA,NA,TGTGCCAGCAGCCACAGGGACACTGAAGCTTTCTTT,CASSHRDTEAFF
TRBJ2-1,TRBV9,NA,NA,TGTGCCAGCAGCGTAGGAGGAACTAATGAGCAGTTCTTC,CASSVGGTNEQFF
TRBJ2-7,TRBV4-1,NA,TRBD1,TGCGCCAGCAGCCCCCTAGTTAGGGACAGGGTGTACTTC,CASSPLVRDRVYF
TRBJ2-1,TRBV6-6,once,TRBD2,TGTGCCAGTAGGACTAGCGGAGGCTACAATGAGCAGTTCTTC,CASRTSGGYNEQFF
TRBJ1-5,TRBV6-1,NA,NA,TGTGCCAGCAGCTCTTTTAGCAATCAGCCCCAGCATTTT,CASSSFSNQPQHF
TRBJ2-3,TRBV29-1,NA,NA,TGCAGCGCCGGACATCCTACCACAGATACGCAGTATTTT,CSAGHPTTDTQYF
TRBJ1-2,TRBV18,NA,NA,TGTGCCAGCTCACCCTGGACGCAGGGGCCATTTCCTAACTATGGCTACACCTTC,CASSPWTQGPFPNYGYTF
TRBJ1-3,TRBV5-1,NA,NA,TGCGCCAGCAGCTTGGGGTCAGAAGGAAACACCATATATTTT,CASSLGSEGNTIYF
TRBJ2-7,TRBV28,NA,NA,TGTGCCAGCAGTTTCGCGTACTACTACGAGCAGTACTTC,CASSFAYYYEQYF
TRBJ2-3,TRBV4-1,NA,NA,TGCGCCAGCAGCGGAAACACGTTTTTCCAGGCTGATACGCAGTATTTT,CASSGNTFFQADTQYF
TRBJ2-1,TRBV30,NA,TRBD2,TGTGCCTGGAGTGGGGGATGGCGGGGGGCGAATGAGCAGTTCTTC,CAWSGGWRGANEQFF
TRBJ2-7,TRBV19,NA,TRBD2,TGTGCCACCGGGAAGGGAGGGCTCGAGCAGTACTTC,CATGKGGLEQYF
TRBJ2-7,TRBV5-6,NA,TRBD1,TGTGCCAGCAGCTACTGGGACAGACTCCACGAGCAGTACTTC,CASSYWDRLHEQYF
TRBJ1-1,TRBV10-2,NA,NA,TGCGCCAGCAGTGATAGGGACTCAACCGCCTCGAACACTGAAGCTTTCTTT,CASSDRDSTASNTEAFF
TRBJ2-7,TRBV27,NA,NA,TGTGCCACCGGGAGTATGGACGAGCAGTACTTC,CATGSMDEQYF
TRBJ1-1,TRBV30,NA,NA,TGTGCCTGGAGCTCCGGGACCCGGGGGGCTGAAGCTTTCTTT,CAWSSGTRGAEAFF
TRBJ2-1,TRBV14,NA,TRBD2,TGTGCCAGCAGCCCTAGCGGATCCTACAATGAGCAGTTCTTC,CASSPSGSYNEQFF
TRBJ2-1,TRBV14,NA,NA,TGTGCCAGCAGCCAAGAAACGAGGCGAAACAATGAGCAGTTCTTC,CASSQETRRNNEQFF
TRBJ2-2,TRBV19,medium-sized,NA,TGTGCCAGTAGTATAGGTCTCACCGGGGAGCTGTTTTTT,CASSIGLTGELFF
TRBJ1-1,TRBV9,NA,NA,TGTGCCAGCAGCGCCCCCCTGGACAGTCCCCGGGCTGAAGCTTTCTTT,CASSAPLDSPRAEAFF
TRBJ1-1,TRBV7-9,medium-sized,NA,TGTGCCAGCAGCTTAGGTGAGGCAAGTGAAGCTTTCTTT,CASSLGEASEAFF
TRBJ2-7,TRBV2,once,NA,TGTGCCAGCAGTGCGGGGGGCCCGACCTACGAGCAGTACTTC,CASSAGGPTYEQYF
TRBJ2-3,TRBV28,NA,NA,TGTGCCAGCCCCCCCACGCAGGGGTGGGGCACAGATACGCAGTATTTT,CASPPTQGWGTDTQYF
TRBJ2-5,TRBV14,NA,NA,TGTGCCAGCAGCCAAGATCGGGCAGGGCAAGAGACCCAGTACTTC,CASSQDRAGQETQYF
TRBJ2-7,TRBV10-3,once,TRBD2,TGTGCCATCAGACTAGCGGGAGGGCCTTACGAGCAGTACTTC,CAIRLAGGPYEQYF
TRBJ2-3,TRBV19,NA,NA,TGTGCCAGTAGTATAGGCTCAGGGACTAGCACAGATACGCAGTATTTT,CASSIGSGTSTDTQYF